What follows is one TCR beta chain and its context. Clones were sequenced by immunoSEQ multiplex PCR, and TCRdb holds only the in-frame ones, with some missing. The repertoire holds approximately 80,000 clones, with roughly 95% as singletons. This sample was taken from a study of T cell changes during pregnancy in multiple sclerosis. Trimming took off 5 bases at V and 10 bases at J, with 21 bases between the two ends. Germline loops: CDR1 MNHEY, CDR2 SVGAGI. The CDR3 covers 15 residues. The sequencing here drew on peripheral blood, taken in the second trimester of pregnancy. The TCR comes from a female donor in good health, enrolled as a control in a pregnancy study. The rearrangement uses TRBV6-5 and TRBJ1-5, with TRBD1 as a possible D gene (5 bases). CDR3 loop: CASSPGGGRVSPQHF. The CDR3 bases are TGTGCCAGCAGTCCGGGGGGGGGAAGGGTCTCCCCCCAGCATTTT.